This section outlines one TCR beta chain sequence together with its context. Ages ranged from about 18 to 89 years, with residence in around 24 US areas. Two negative PCRs, clearance, or symptom resolution were required of recovered Cohort 3 donors. Germline V gives CDR1 ENHRY, CDR2 SYGVKD. The V gene lost 10 bases and the J gene lost 1 base, with 15 bases spanning the gap. This CDR3 comprises 14 residues. This entry belongs to a study of blood T cell repertoires in COVID-19. The wider study: Sites across the United States, Italy and Spain contributed samples from acute and convalescent COVID-19.

Authors' methods: Amplification of reference gene primers provided the estimated nucleated cell counts. The data were produced by immunoSEQ multiplex PCR, yet TCRdb's version contains in-frame clones alone and is incomplete. For V, J and clone size, that table is used; D and trimming come from the DNA. The top ten clones hold 6.8% of a sample with over 200,000 clones, around 84% of them seen once. This TCR derives from a woman in her thirties or forties who had recovered from COVID-19. Sequencing was done on a sample of PBMCs or T cells enriched from blood (not recorded which). This chain links TRBV10-3 with TRBJ2-3; D possibly corresponds to TRBD1 (6 bases). The CDR3 coding sequence is TGTGCCACCCGGACAGAGCAGGGCACAGATACGCAGTATTTT. It yields the protein CATRTEQGTDTQYF.